This is a list of T cell receptor beta chains from one sample in a study of T cells in Graves' hyperthyroidism and ophthalmopathy. TCRdb recomputed calls from the multiplex PCR reads with MiXCR, one row per CDR3 protein. The sample yields approximately 600,000 distinct CDR3 sequences, under 25% seen once. Sequenced material: blood. The source is a man younger than 45 with Graves' ophthalmopathy. Each CDR3 is given with its conserved first and last residue. The order of the fields is V gene, D gene, J gene, clone size, CDR3 protein, CDR3 DNA. D genes are given only for firm matches. Clone size is shown for a subset of rows, as once, few, many or a class of expanded clone.

v_gene: TRBV11-2; d_gene: TRBD2; j_gene: TRBJ2-2; abundance: many; CDR3aa: CASSLARGTSVGNTGELFF; CDR3nt: TGTGCCAGCAGCTTGGCTAGAGGGACTAGCGTGGGGAACACCGGGGAGCTGTTTTTT
v_gene: TRBV12-3/TRBV12-4; d_gene: TRBD2; j_gene: TRBJ2-1; abundance: few; CDR3aa: CASRGLAGGGDEQFF; CDR3nt: TGTGCCAGCAGAGGACTAGCGGGAGGGGGCGATGAGCAGTTCTTC
v_gene: TRBV18; d_gene: NA; j_gene: TRBJ2-5; abundance: NA; CDR3aa: CASSPRRVRGQETQYF; CDR3nt: TGTGCCAGCTCACCACGCAGGGTGAGGGGGCAAGAGACCCAGTACTTC
v_gene: TRBV10-3; d_gene: NA; j_gene: TRBJ2-1; abundance: NA; CDR3aa: CATGRGGLGNEQFF; CDR3nt: TGTGCCACCGGCCGAGGGGGGCTCGGCAATGAGCAGTTCTTC
v_gene: TRBV9; d_gene: TRBD2; j_gene: TRBJ2-7; abundance: NA; CDR3aa: CASSPGTSTSHEQYF; CDR3nt: TGTGCCAGCAGTCCCGGGACTAGCACTTCCCACGAGCAGTACTTC
v_gene: TRBV20-1; d_gene: TRBD1; j_gene: TRBJ1-5; abundance: NA; CDR3aa: CSARAPLTGGGYQPQHF; CDR3nt: TGCAGTGCTAGAGCTCCATTAACAGGGGGCGGTTATCAGCCCCAGCATTTT
v_gene: TRBV27; d_gene: NA; j_gene: TRBJ2-7; abundance: NA; CDR3aa: CASSPIGRTYEQYF; CDR3nt: TGTGCCAGCAGTCCCATCGGAAGAACCTACGAGCAGTACTTC
v_gene: TRBV28; d_gene: TRBD1; j_gene: TRBJ1-6; abundance: NA; CDR3aa: CASSTTGNNSPLHF; CDR3nt: TGTGCCAGCAGCACGACAGGGAATAATTCACCCCTCCACTTT
v_gene: TRBV11-2; d_gene: NA; j_gene: TRBJ2-7; abundance: many; CDR3aa: CASSSALDLTYEQYF; CDR3nt: TGTGCCAGCAGCTCGGCGCTAGACTTGACCTACGAGCAGTACTTC
v_gene: TRBV14; d_gene: TRBD2; j_gene: TRBJ2-2; abundance: NA; CDR3aa: CSSSPSGRNTGELFF; CDR3nt: TGTTCCAGCAGCCCAAGCGGGAGGAACACCGGGGAGCTGTTTTTT
v_gene: TRBV6-5; d_gene: TRBD2; j_gene: TRBJ2-7; abundance: NA; CDR3aa: CASSYTVGASGTYEQYF; CDR3nt: TGTGCCAGCAGTTACACAGTTGGGGCTAGCGGTACCTACGAGCAGTACTTC
v_gene: TRBV29-1; d_gene: NA; j_gene: TRBJ2-5; abundance: few; CDR3aa: CSVEELAEETQYF; CDR3nt: TGCAGCGTTGAAGAATTAGCGGAAGAGACCCAGTACTTC
v_gene: TRBV5-8; d_gene: NA; j_gene: TRBJ1-2; abundance: few; CDR3aa: CASSLVASYGYTF; CDR3nt: TGTGCCAGCAGCTTGGTTGCCAGCTATGGCTACACCTTC
v_gene: TRBV2; d_gene: TRBD1; j_gene: TRBJ1-2; abundance: few; CDR3aa: CASSGPGQGYGYTF; CDR3nt: TGTGCCAGCAGTGGGCCGGGACAGGGCTATGGCTACACCTTC
v_gene: TRBV20-1; d_gene: TRBD2; j_gene: TRBJ2-3; abundance: NA; CDR3aa: CSARASTSGRAIDTQYF; CDR3nt: TGCAGTGCTAGAGCATCGACTAGCGGGAGGGCCATAGATACGCAGTATTTT
v_gene: TRBV11-2; d_gene: TRBD2; j_gene: TRBJ2-3; abundance: NA; CDR3aa: CASSWRGGTDTQYF; CDR3nt: TGTGCCAGCAGCTGGCGGGGGGGCACAGATACGCAGTATTTT
v_gene: TRBV12-3/TRBV12-4; d_gene: TRBD2; j_gene: TRBJ2-2; abundance: few; CDR3aa: CASTLGLEGGELFF; CDR3nt: TGTGCCAGCACCCTGGGACTAGAAGGCGGGGAGCTGTTTTTT
v_gene: TRBV6-1; d_gene: NA; j_gene: TRBJ2-5; abundance: few; CDR3aa: CAGSSAKGETQYF; CDR3nt: TGTGCCGGAAGCAGCGCGAAAGGGGAGACCCAGTACTTC
v_gene: TRBV2; d_gene: NA; j_gene: TRBJ2-1; abundance: many; CDR3aa: CASMGPIYNEQFF; CDR3nt: TGTGCCAGCATGGGTCCAATTTACAATGAGCAGTTCTTC
v_gene: TRBV7-2; d_gene: NA; j_gene: TRBJ2-3; abundance: few; CDR3aa: CASSLTPGLITDTQYF; CDR3nt: TGTGCCAGCAGCCTTACCCCGGGACTTATCACAGATACGCAGTATTTT
v_gene: TRBV7-2; d_gene: NA; j_gene: TRBJ2-2; abundance: NA; CDR3aa: CASSLPGTINTGELFF; CDR3nt: TGTGCCAGCAGCTTACCCGGGACAATAAACACCGGGGAGCTGTTTTTT
v_gene: TRBV30; d_gene: NA; j_gene: TRBJ1-5; abundance: few; CDR3aa: CAWTLRYYNQPQHF; CDR3nt: TGTGCCTGGACCTTAAGGTACTATAATCAGCCCCAGCATTTT
v_gene: TRBV6-1; d_gene: NA; j_gene: TRBJ1-1; abundance: NA; CDR3aa: CASRDGGGLVEAFF; CDR3nt: TGTGCCAGCAGAGACGGCGGCGGGTTGGTTGAAGCTTTCTTT
v_gene: TRBV29-1; d_gene: NA; j_gene: TRBJ2-7; abundance: once; CDR3aa: CSVVRDCRIYEQYF; CDR3nt: TGCAGCGTGGTAAGAGATTGCAGGATCTACGAGCAGTACTTC
v_gene: TRBV7-6; d_gene: TRBD2; j_gene: TRBJ2-7; abundance: many; CDR3aa: CASSSGTSGSLGYEQYF; CDR3nt: TGTGCCAGCAGCTCCGGGACTAGCGGGAGTCTGGGGTACGAGCAGTACTTC
v_gene: TRBV28; d_gene: NA; j_gene: TRBJ1-2; abundance: few; CDR3aa: CASRLVNYGYTF; CDR3nt: TGTGCCAGCAGACTGGTCAACTATGGCTACACCTTC
v_gene: TRBV7-9; d_gene: TRBD2; j_gene: TRBJ2-5; abundance: NA; CDR3aa: CASSLVSLAGVETQYF; CDR3nt: TGTGCCAGCAGCTTAGTTAGTCTAGCGGGAGTGGAGACCCAGTACTTC
v_gene: TRBV11-2; d_gene: NA; j_gene: TRBJ2-7; abundance: many; CDR3aa: CASTPDGFYEQYF; CDR3nt: TGTGCCAGCACCCCGGACGGATTCTACGAGCAGTACTTC
v_gene: TRBV12-3/TRBV12-4; d_gene: NA; j_gene: TRBJ1-1; abundance: many; CDR3aa: CASSRDLRPEAFF; CDR3nt: TGTGCCAGCAGTCGCGACCTTAGGCCTGAAGCTTTCTTT
v_gene: TRBV28; d_gene: TRBD2; j_gene: TRBJ2-7; abundance: NA; CDR3aa: CASRGSGRAGEQYF; CDR3nt: TGTGCCAGCAGGGGTAGCGGGAGGGCCGGGGAGCAGTACTTC
v_gene: TRBV5-1; d_gene: NA; j_gene: TRBJ1-1; abundance: many; CDR3aa: CASSLGTVLTEAFF; CDR3nt: TGCGCCAGCAGCTTGGGGACAGTTCTCACTGAAGCTTTCTTT
v_gene: TRBV28; d_gene: TRBD1; j_gene: TRBJ2-7; abundance: many; CDR3aa: CASGDYGGTGFFSPSYEQYF; CDR3nt: TGTGCCAGTGGCGATTACGGCGGGACAGGGTTTTTCTCCCCTTCCTACGAGCAGTACTTC
v_gene: TRBV7-9; d_gene: NA; j_gene: TRBJ2-1; abundance: few; CDR3aa: CASSLGQGRVTEQFF; CDR3nt: TGTGCCAGCAGCTTAGGTCAGGGTCGGGTCACTGAGCAGTTCTTC
v_gene: TRBV24-1; d_gene: TRBD2; j_gene: TRBJ2-1; abundance: NA; CDR3aa: CATSEGGGPSYNEQFF; CDR3nt: TGTGCCACCAGTGAAGGCGGGGGACCCTCCTACAATGAGCAGTTCTTC
v_gene: TRBV5-1; d_gene: NA; j_gene: TRBJ1-6; abundance: few; CDR3aa: CASSQGTESPLHF; CDR3nt: TGCGCCAGCAGCCAGGGGACGGAGTCACCCCTCCACTTT
v_gene: TRBV20-1; d_gene: NA; j_gene: TRBJ1-5; abundance: few; CDR3aa: CSARRRGLGPQHF; CDR3nt: TGCAGTGCTAGGCGCAGGGGCCTGGGGCCCCAGCATTTT
v_gene: TRBV12-3/TRBV12-4; d_gene: NA; j_gene: TRBJ2-2; abundance: NA; CDR3aa: CASSFRLAPTGELFF; CDR3nt: TGTGCCAGCAGTTTTCGGCTAGCTCCCACCGGGGAGCTGTTTTTT
v_gene: TRBV6-9; d_gene: NA; j_gene: TRBJ1-1; abundance: few; CDR3aa: CASSYGGARTEAFF; CDR3nt: TGTGCCAGCAGTTACGGGGGGGCGAGGACTGAAGCTTTCTTT